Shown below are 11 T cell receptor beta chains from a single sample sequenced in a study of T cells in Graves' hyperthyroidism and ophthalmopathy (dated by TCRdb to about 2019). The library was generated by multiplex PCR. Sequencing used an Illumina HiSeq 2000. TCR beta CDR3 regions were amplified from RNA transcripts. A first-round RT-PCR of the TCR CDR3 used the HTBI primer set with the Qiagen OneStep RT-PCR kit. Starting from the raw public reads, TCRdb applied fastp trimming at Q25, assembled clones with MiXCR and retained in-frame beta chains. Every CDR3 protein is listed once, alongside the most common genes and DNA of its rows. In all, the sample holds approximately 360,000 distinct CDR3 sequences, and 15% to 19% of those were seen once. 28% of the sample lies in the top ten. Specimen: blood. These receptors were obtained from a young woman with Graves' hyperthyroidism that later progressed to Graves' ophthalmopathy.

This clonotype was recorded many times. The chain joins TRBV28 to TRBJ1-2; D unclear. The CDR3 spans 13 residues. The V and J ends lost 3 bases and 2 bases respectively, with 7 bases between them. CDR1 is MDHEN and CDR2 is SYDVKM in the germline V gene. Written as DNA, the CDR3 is TGTGCCAGCAGTTTGGAGGGAAACTATGGCTACACCTTC. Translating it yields CASSLEGNYGYTF.

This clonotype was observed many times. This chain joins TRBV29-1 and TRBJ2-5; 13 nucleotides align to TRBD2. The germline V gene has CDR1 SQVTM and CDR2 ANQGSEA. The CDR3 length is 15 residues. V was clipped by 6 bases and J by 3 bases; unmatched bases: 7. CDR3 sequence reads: CSVRIGTSGKETQYF. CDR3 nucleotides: TGCAGCGTACGAATTGGGACTAGCGGGAAAGAGACCCAGTACTTC.

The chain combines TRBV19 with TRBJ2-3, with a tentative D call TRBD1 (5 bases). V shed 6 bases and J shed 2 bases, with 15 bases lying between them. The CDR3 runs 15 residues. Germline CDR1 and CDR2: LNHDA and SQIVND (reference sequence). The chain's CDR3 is CASSGDSPLTDTQYF. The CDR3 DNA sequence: TGTGCCAGTAGCGGAGACAGTCCTCTCACAGATACGCAGTATTTT.

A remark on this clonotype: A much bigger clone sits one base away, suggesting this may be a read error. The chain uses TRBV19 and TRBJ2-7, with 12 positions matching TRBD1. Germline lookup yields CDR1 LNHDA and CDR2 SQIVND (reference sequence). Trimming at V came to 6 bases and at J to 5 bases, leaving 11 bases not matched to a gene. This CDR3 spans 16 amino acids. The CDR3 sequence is CASSPYAGTGGHEQYF. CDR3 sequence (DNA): TGTGCCAGTAGCCCCTACGCCGGGACAGGGGGCCACGAGCAGTACTTC.

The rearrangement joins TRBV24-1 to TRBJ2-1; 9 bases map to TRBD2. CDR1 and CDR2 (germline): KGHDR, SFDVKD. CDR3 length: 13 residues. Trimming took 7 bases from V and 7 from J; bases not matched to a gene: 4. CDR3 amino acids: CATSTSGRNEQFF. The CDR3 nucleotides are TGTGCCACCAGCACAAGCGGGAGGAATGAGCAGTTCTTC.

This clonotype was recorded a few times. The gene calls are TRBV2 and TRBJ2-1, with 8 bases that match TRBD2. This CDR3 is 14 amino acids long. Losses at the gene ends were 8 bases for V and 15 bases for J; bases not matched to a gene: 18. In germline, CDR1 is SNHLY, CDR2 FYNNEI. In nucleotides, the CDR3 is TGTGCCAGCGGTAGGGCGGGAGGTCTTCAAGGTCCGTTCTTC. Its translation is CASGRAGGLQGPFF.

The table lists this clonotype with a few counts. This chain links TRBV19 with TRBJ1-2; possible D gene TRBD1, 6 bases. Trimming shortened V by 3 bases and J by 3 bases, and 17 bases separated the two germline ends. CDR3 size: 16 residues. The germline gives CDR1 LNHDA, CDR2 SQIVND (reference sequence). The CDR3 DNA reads TGTGCCAGTAGTATTTCCGGGACACTAACGGACTATGGCTACACCTTC. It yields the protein CASSISGTLTDYGYTF.

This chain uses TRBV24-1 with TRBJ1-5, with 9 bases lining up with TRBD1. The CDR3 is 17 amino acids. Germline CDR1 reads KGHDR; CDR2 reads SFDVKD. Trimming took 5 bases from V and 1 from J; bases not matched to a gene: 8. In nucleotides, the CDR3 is TGTGCCACCAGTGCTGCTACAGGGGGCGCGAGCAATCAGCCCCAGCATTTT. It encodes CATSAATGGASNQPQHF.

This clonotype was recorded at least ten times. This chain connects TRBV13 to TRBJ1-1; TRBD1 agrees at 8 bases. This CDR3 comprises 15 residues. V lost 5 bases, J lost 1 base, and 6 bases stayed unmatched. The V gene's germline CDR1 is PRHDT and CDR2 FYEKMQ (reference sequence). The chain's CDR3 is CASSNTGTGNTEAFF. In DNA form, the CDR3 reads TGTGCCAGCAGCAATACAGGGACAGGGAACACTGAAGCTTTCTTT.

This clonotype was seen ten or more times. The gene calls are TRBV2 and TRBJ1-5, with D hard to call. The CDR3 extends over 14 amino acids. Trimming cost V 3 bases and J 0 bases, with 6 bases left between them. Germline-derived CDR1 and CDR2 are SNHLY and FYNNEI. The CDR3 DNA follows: TGTGCCAGCAGTGAGCAGTATAGCAATCAGCCCCAGCATTTT. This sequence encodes CASSEQYSNQPQHF. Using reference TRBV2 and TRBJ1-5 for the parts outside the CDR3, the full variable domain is EPEVTQTPSHQVTQMGQEVILRCVPISNHLYFYWYRQILGQKVEFLVSFYNNEISEKSEIFDDQFSVERPDGSNFTLKIRSTKLEDSAMYFCASSEQYSNQPQHFGDGTRLSIL.

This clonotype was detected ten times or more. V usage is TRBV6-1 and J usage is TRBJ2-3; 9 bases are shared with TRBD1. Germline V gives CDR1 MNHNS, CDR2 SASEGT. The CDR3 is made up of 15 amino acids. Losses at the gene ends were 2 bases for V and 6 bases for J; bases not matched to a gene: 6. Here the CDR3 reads CASSEPGQGHDTQYF. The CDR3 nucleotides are TGTGCCAGCAGTGAACCGGGACAGGGTCACGATACGCAGTATTTT.